This entry describes one TCR beta chain. This sample is part of a study of ipilimumab plus nivolumab after autologous stem cell transplantation. Using immunoSEQ multiplex PCR, the repertoire was profiled, and TCRdb retains in-frame clones only, with some absent. The sample consists of around 45,000 clones, about 88% of them appearing once. The length of the CDR3 is 14 residues. V gave up 1 base and J gave up 2 bases, with 6 bases separating them. Germline V gives CDR1 SGHRS, CDR2 YFSETQ. The sequencing here drew on PBMCs, taken in a trial of ipilimumab plus nivolumab as post-transplant consolidation. The TCR sequence derives from a male donor with multiple myeloma. The V call is TRBV5-1, the J call TRBJ2-2; D remains unclear. In DNA, the CDR3 is TGCGCCAGCAGCTTGAAGACAAACACCGGGGAGCTGTTTTTT. Translated, it gives CASSLKTNTGELFF.